This is a list of T cell receptor beta chains from one sample in a study of cytomegalovirus exposure and HLA in healthy donors. Libraries were prepared by immunoSEQ multiplex PCR; TCRdb keeps only in-frame clonotypes and omits some of them. The top ten hold around 4% of the sample, which has roughly 100,000 clones, approximately 76% seen once. Input material: PBMCs. The receptors originated from a man aged 40-50 years in good health and CMV-seronegative. CDR3s include the opening cysteine and the closing phenylalanine or tryptophan. Fields, in order: CDR3 DNA, CDR3 protein, D gene, V gene, clone size, J gene. A D gene is named only where the DNA matches it firmly. Clone size is given for some rows only: seen once, a few or many times, or a class if the clone is expanded.

DNA: TGTGCCAGCAATTGGGAGATGAACACTGAAGCTTTCTTT
CDR3: CASNWEMNTEAFF
D: .
V: TRBV6-1
size: .
J: TRBJ1-1

DNA: TGTGCCAGCTCGGGCGGGGGATCCACAGATACGCAGTATTTT
CDR3: CASSGGGSTDTQYF
D: TRBD2
V: TRBV9
size: .
J: TRBJ2-3

DNA: TGTGCCAGCACCAGGGTTCTTCCTAGCACAGATACGCAGTATTTT
CDR3: CASTRVLPSTDTQYF
D: .
V: TRBV6-6
size: .
J: TRBJ2-3

DNA: TGTGCCAGTAATACGGGCTTGAAGGGGGAAAAACTGTTTTTT
CDR3: CASNTGLKGEKLFF
D: .
V: TRBV19
size: .
J: TRBJ1-4

DNA: TGTGCCAGCAGCTTCCCTGGTCGGGAAGAGACCCAGTACTTC
CDR3: CASSFPGREETQYF
D: .
V: TRBV5-4
size: .
J: TRBJ2-5

DNA: TGTGCCATCAGCGATACCCGGACAGGGCGATTCTACGAGCAGTACTTC
CDR3: CAISDTRTGRFYEQYF
D: TRBD1
V: TRBV10-3
size: .
J: TRBJ2-7

DNA: TGTGCCAGCCAGCAGGGGCCTAATTCACCCCTCCACTTT
CDR3: CASQQGPNSPLHF
D: .
V: TRBV2
size: .
J: TRBJ1-6

DNA: TGTGCCAGCAGCTCCGGGACTAGCGGGTGGGCCCCCTACAATGAGCAGTTCTTC
CDR3: CASSSGTSGWAPYNEQFF
D: TRBD2
V: TRBV7-2
size: .
J: TRBJ2-1

DNA: TGTGCCAGCAGCTCTTTGACTAGCGGGGGCGGAGAGCAGTTCTTC
CDR3: CASSSLTSGGGEQFF
D: TRBD2
V: TRBV7-9
size: .
J: TRBJ2-1

DNA: TGTGCCAGTAGTATATCGGGTGCGACTAAAAAACTGTTTTTT
CDR3: CASSISGATKKLFF
D: .
V: TRBV19
size: .
J: TRBJ1-4

DNA: TGTGCCAGTAGGCCCGTAGCTGGGGCCAACGTCCTGACTTTC
CDR3: CASRPVAGANVLTF
D: .
V: TRBV19
size: .
J: TRBJ2-6

DNA: TGTGCCAGCAGCCTGGACAGGGACTATGGCTACACCTTC
CDR3: CASSLDRDYGYTF
D: TRBD1
V: TRBV7-2
size: .
J: TRBJ1-2

DNA: TGTGCCAGCAGTCCGACAAGCAACGCTGAAGCTTTCTTT
CDR3: CASSPTSNAEAFF
D: .
V: TRBV6-6
size: .
J: TRBJ1-1

DNA: TGCGCCAGCAGCTTGATCGGTGTCTCTGGAAACACCATATATTTT
CDR3: CASSLIGVSGNTIYF
D: .
V: TRBV5-1
size: .
J: TRBJ1-3

DNA: TGTGCCAGCTCACCCTCGGGACAGGGAGATACTGAAGCTTTCTTT
CDR3: CASSPSGQGDTEAFF
D: TRBD1
V: TRBV18
size: .
J: TRBJ1-1

DNA: TGTGCCAGCAGTTCCGGACAGTCTAACTATGGCTACACCTTC
CDR3: CASSSGQSNYGYTF
D: .
V: TRBV28
size: .
J: TRBJ1-2

DNA: TGTGCCTCATCGGGGACAGGGGGCATAGATACGCAGTATTTT
CDR3: CASSGTGGIDTQYF
D: TRBD1
V: TRBV7-9
size: few
J: TRBJ2-3

DNA: TGTGCCAGCAGTCAAAACAGGGTACGAACTGAAGCTTTCTTT
CDR3: CASSQNRVRTEAFF
D: .
V: TRBV6-5
size: .
J: TRBJ1-1

DNA: TGTGCCAGCAGCTCGAGGGTGATCCAACCCGAAAAACTGTTTTTT
CDR3: CASSSRVIQPEKLFF
D: .
V: TRBV7-2
size: .
J: TRBJ1-4

DNA: TGTGCCAGCAGTTACTCGAGGGGGGGGGAGAACATTCAGTACTTC
CDR3: CASSYSRGGENIQYF
D: .
V: TRBV6-5
size: .
J: TRBJ2-4

DNA: TGTGCCAGCAGTAATGTTGGCCTAGCCAAAAACATTCAGTACTTC
CDR3: CASSNVGLAKNIQYF
D: .
V: TRBV7-8
size: few
J: TRBJ2-4

DNA: TGCGCCAGCAGCTTGGGTGGTAGCGGAGCCTACAATGAGCAGTTCTTC
CDR3: CASSLGGSGAYNEQFF
D: .
V: TRBV5-1
size: .
J: TRBJ2-1

DNA: TGTGCCAGTGCCACGGCAGGGGCGGGTGGCTACACCTTC
CDR3: CASATAGAGGYTF
D: .
V: TRBV18
size: .
J: TRBJ1-2

DNA: TGTGCCAGCTCACCGCCTCTAGCGGGGGGAATAAACATTCAGTACTTC
CDR3: CASSPPLAGGINIQYF
D: TRBD2
V: TRBV18
size: .
J: TRBJ2-4